The next 13 T cell receptor beta chains were all read from a single sample in a study of metastatic and nonmetastatic thyroid tumors. Treatment of any kind had been given to no patient before thyroid surgery. Using MiXCR, TCRdb re-called clones from the PCR reads. The table includes about 16,000 clones, about 25% detected once. Specimen: adjacent normal tissue. The receptors derive from a female donor with papillary thyroid cancer or a benign thyroid nodule (not recorded which). Some clones in this sample may be carry-over from other donors' samples.

This clone was seen a handful of times. The chain recombines TRBV28 with TRBJ2-7; a possible D gene is TRBD1 (6 bases). CDR3 length equals 12 residues. The V end was cut by 8 bases, the J end by 2 bases, with 10 bases between. Germline V gene sequence: CDR1 MDHEN, CDR2 SYDVKM. The DNA of the CDR3 is TGTGCCAGCTCCCCAGGGGCCTACGAGCAGTACTTC. Its translation: CASSPGAYEQYF.

This clone was seen at least ten times. The rearrangement links TRBV6-5 to TRBJ2-1; TRBD2 matches 9 bases. CDR3 size: 18 residues. The germline gives CDR1 MNHEY, CDR2 SVGAGI. Trimming removed 0 bases from V and 8 bases from J; junction bases left unmatched: 14. CDR3 in DNA: TGTGCCAGCAGTTACTCCCGCGAGCGGGCGGGAGGGTGGGATGAGCAGTTCTTC. Amino acid sequence: CASSYSRERAGGWDEQFF.

With respect to this clone: The same CDR3 is also encoded by other DNA sequences in this sample. The chain links TRBV27 to TRBJ2-1; D call uncertain. Germline CDR1 is MNHEY and CDR2 is SMNVEV (reference sequence). Trimming cost V 5 bases and J 7 bases, with 12 bases left between them. The CDR3 spans 13 residues. The CDR3 region is CASSVPQGNEQFF. For the CDR3, the DNA is TGTGCCAGCAGTGTCCCTCAAGGTAATGAGCAGTTCTTC.

V usage is TRBV12-3 or TRBV12-4 and J usage is TRBJ2-1; maybe TRBD2 (5 bases). This CDR3 is 13 amino acids long. The V end lost 3 bases, the J end lost 7 bases, and 10 bases lay between the germline ends. CDR3 loop: CASSFPSGNEQFF. CDR3 coding DNA: TGTGCCAGCAGTTTTCCGTCGGGAAATGAGCAGTTCTTC.

In this sample, this clone turned up a few times. The chain has TRBV6-1 and TRBJ1-2, with a weak D call TRBD1 (5 bases). Per germline, CDR1 MNHNS and CDR2 SASEGT. Trimming shortened V by 5 bases and J by 0 bases, and 16 bases separated the two germline ends. The CDR3 has 16 amino acids. The CDR3 is CASSTDTGASNYGYTF. The DNA for the CDR3 is TGTGCCAGCAGTACAGATACCGGGGCCTCTAACTATGGCTACACCTTC.

This clone was counted between two and nine times. The V call is TRBV6-1, the J call TRBJ2-5; D gene uncertain. The CDR3 has 14 residues. CDR1 MNHNS and CDR2 SASEGT come from the germline V gene. Between the trimmed V and J ends, which lost 10 bases and 5 bases, there was a span of 20 bases. The CDR3 region has the DNA TGTGCCACCCCCCCTGAGTCTTCATTTGAGACCCAGTACTTC. It specifies CATPPESSFETQYF.

The chain has TRBV5-6 and TRBJ1-2; D may be TRBD1 (5 bases). V was clipped by 4 bases and J by 7 bases, with 23 bases between them. Germline CDR1 reads SGHDT; CDR2 reads YYEEEE. CDR3 length: 16 residues. CDR3 nucleotides: TGTGCCAGCAGCCTCCCCGGGGCCGTAAACCCCACTGGCTACACCTTC. Amino acid sequence: CASSLPGAVNPTGYTF. Drawing the rest from reference TRBV5-6 and TRBJ1-2, the complete variable domain is DAGVTQSPTHLIKTRGQQVTLRCSPKSGHDTVSWYQQALGQGPQFIFQYYEEEERQRGNFPDRFSGHQFPNYSSELNVNALLLGDSALYLCASSLPGAVNPTGYTFGSGTRLTVV.

This chain joins TRBV28 and TRBJ1-2; TRBD1 might be the D (6 bases). This CDR3 has 15 amino acids. V lost 2 bases and J 3 bases, leaving 13 bases between the germline ends. CDR1 and CDR2 (germline): MDHEN, SYDVKM. The CDR3 nucleotides are TGTGCCAGCAGTTTAGGCCCTAAGGGGGACTATGGCTACACCTTC. Its protein product is CASSLGPKGDYGYTF.

The chain couples TRBV6-2 or TRBV6-3 to TRBJ2-5; TRBD2 agrees at 8 bases. V dropped 1 base and J dropped 2; count of bases not matched to a gene: 6. This CDR3 comprises 16 residues. Per germline, CDR1 MNHEY and CDR2 SVGEGT. The CDR3 loop reads CASSYWGAGVQETQYF. The CDR3 nucleotides read TGTGCCAGCAGTTACTGGGGAGCGGGAGTTCAAGAGACCCAGTACTTC.

This clone was detected only a few times. This chain joins TRBV28 and TRBJ2-1; TRBD2 matches at 7 bases. The CDR3 covers 14 residues. With 2 bases clipped from V and 2 bases from J, the junction kept 0 bases outside the gene matches. CDR1 and CDR2 from the germline V gene are MDHEN and SYDVKM. The CDR3 DNA sequence: TGTGCCAGCAGTTTACTAGCGGCCTACAATGAGCAGTTCTTC. It yields the protein CASSLLAAYNEQFF.

The chain has TRBV13 and TRBJ2-3, with 9 nucleotides matching TRBD1. Germline values: CDR1 PRHDT, CDR2 FYEKMQ (reference sequence). This CDR3 is 16 amino acids long. V lost 0 bases to trimming and J lost 4 bases; unmatched junction nucleotides: 5. CDR3 sequence (DNA): TGTGCCAGCAGCTTAGGTCACAGGGGGCCCGCAGATACGCAGTATTTT. Translated, it gives CASSLGHRGPADTQYF.

This clone is labeled as medium-sized. The chain combines TRBV29-1 with TRBJ1-1; possible D gene TRBD1, 6 bases. Trimming pared 8 bases from V and 1 base from J, leaving 14 bases between. The CDR3 length is 13 residues. Germline CDR1 reads SQVTM; CDR2 reads ANQGSEA. Here the CDR3 DNA reads TGCAGCTACATGAACAGGGAGAACACTGAAGCTTTCTTT. This encodes CSYMNRENTEAFF.

On this clone itself: A much larger clone differs by one base, so this may be a read error. The chain carries TRBV20-1 and TRBJ2-7, with 7 positions matching TRBD1. V trimming: 7 bases; J trimming: 1 base; junction bases outside the gene matches: 7. The CDR3 contains 13 residues. In germline, CDR1 is DFQATT, CDR2 SNEGSKA (reference sequence). The CDR3 region has the DNA TGCAGTGTCGATAACAGGGGTTCCTACGAGCAGTACTTC. Translated: CSVDNRGSYEQYF.